The present TCR beta chain was sequenced within a study of post-analysis software for immune sequencing data. Study at large: Relapsing-remitting, secondary progressive and progressive-relapsing forms made up the multiple sclerosis disease courses.

There are a few counts of this clonotype. What it recognizes is unknown. V shed 6 bases, J shed 4 bases, and the junction held 3 bases outside the gene matches. CDR3 length: 13 residues. CDR1 is ENHRY, CDR2 SYGVKD, per germline. Prepared libraries of TCR beta cDNA carried unique molecular identifiers. TCRdb called the PCR reads again in MiXCR, with one record for every CDR3 protein. This table has some 690,000 distinct CDR3 sequences, roughly 27% appearing once. Study-level findings and limits: Samples prepared in the same batch strongly co-clustered by F measure. Multiple sclerosis was associated with a significant reduction in normalized Chao1 diversity relative to controls. When patients were compared with controls, about 5 TRBV segments were more frequent, TRBV5-6, TRBV5-1 and TRBV20-1 among them.

The sequencing sample was made of blood. The chain has TRBV10-3 and TRBJ2-5; 9 bases agree with TRBD2. This TCR was sampled from a girl aged 5 to 17 with multiple sclerosis. The CDR3 protein is CAISGTSLETQYF. CDR3 bases: TGTGCCATCAGCGGGACTAGCTTAGAGACCCAGTACTTC.